This T cell receptor (beta chain) was retrieved from a study of siplizumab effects on memory and regulatory T cells. Overall study results and limits: Alloreactive clones mapping to unstimulated subsets formed only a minor fraction. Researchers could not give a naive or memory phenotype to roughly 75-97% of proliferating CD4+ or CD8+ clones.

Profiled with immunoSEQ multiplex PCR; TCRdb holds only in-frame clones, not every one. The sample carries 95,000 to 100,000 clones, 85% to 95% recorded once. Trimming removed 2 bases from V and 2 bases from J, with 15 bases in between. CDR1 and CDR2 from the germline V gene are SGHTA and FQGTGA. The CDR3 has 16 residues. A word on this clone: Its antigen is unidentified.

Input material: non-Treg CD4+ T cells sorted from blood. The clonotype originates from a human donor in good health. The chain has TRBV7-3 and TRBJ1-2, with D possibly matching TRBD1 (6 bases). CDR3 DNA: TGTGCCAGCAGCTTACACCCACAGGGAGTCAACTATGGCTACACCTTC. This codes for CASSLHPQGVNYGYTF.